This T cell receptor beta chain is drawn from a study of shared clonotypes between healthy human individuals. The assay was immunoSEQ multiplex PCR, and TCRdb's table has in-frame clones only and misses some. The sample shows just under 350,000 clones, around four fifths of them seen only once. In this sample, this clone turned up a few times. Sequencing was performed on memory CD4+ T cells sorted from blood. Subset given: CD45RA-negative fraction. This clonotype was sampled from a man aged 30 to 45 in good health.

CDR3 nucleotide sequence: TGCAGCGTCCCTCACAGGTTCTTC. This gives the protein CSVPHRFF. This sequence joins TRBV29-1 and TRBJ2-1; D uncertain. This CDR3 comprises 8 residues. Trimming stripped 6 bases from V and 15 bases from J, with 9 bases between. Per the germline V gene, CDR1 is SQVTM and CDR2 is ANQGSEA.